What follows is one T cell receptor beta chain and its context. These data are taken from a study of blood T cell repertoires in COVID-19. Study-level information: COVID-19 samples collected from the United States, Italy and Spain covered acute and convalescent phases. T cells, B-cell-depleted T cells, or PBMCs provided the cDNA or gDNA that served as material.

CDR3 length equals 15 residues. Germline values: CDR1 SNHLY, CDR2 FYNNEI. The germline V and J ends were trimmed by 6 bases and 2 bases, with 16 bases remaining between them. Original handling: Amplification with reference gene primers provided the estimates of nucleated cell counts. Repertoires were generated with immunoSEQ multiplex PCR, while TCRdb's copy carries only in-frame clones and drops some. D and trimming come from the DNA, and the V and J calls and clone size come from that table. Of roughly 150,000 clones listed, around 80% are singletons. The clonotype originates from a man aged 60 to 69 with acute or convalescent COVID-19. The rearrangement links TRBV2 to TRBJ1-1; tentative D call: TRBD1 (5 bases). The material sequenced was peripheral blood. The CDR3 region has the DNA TGTGCCAGCAGCTTTATAATGGACACCAACACTGAAGCTTTCTTT. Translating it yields CASSFIMDTNTEAFF.